The T cell receptor (beta chain) under discussion was sequenced for a study of T-cell reconstitution after alpha-beta-depleted transplantation in children (TCRdb year 2016). Regarding the research as a whole: Using TCR repertoire profiling, the study quantitatively followed how T-cell immune reconstitution unfolded in children after TCRalphabeta/CD19-depleted allogeneic hematopoietic cell transplantation.

A few counts support this clonotype. Its antigen is currently not known. Per-nucleotide qualities are absent, and no much larger clonotype sits a single base away. The CDR3 numbers 13 residues from cysteine through phenylalanine. Only CDR3 DNA is held: 39 bases, read in frame from base 1. The germline V gene gives CDR1 as SQVTM and CDR2 as ANQGSEA. Relative to germline, V is 0 bases shorter and J is 8 bases shorter, with 13 bases between their ends. The protocol used for the library was PCR. The sequencer listed for this sample is Illumina HiSeq 2500. TCR library preparation used molecular barcoding, with unique molecular identifiers applied to normalize quantification of the TCRbeta repertoire. The public reads were run again by TCRdb, first through fastp at Q25 and then through MiXCR, and only productive beta chains were kept. Rows are combined by CDR3 protein, so each entry shows the most common genes and DNA. Across this sample there are some 530,000 distinct CDR3 sequences, with 9.5% to 15% seen only once. Over 5.5% of the sample belongs to the ten largest clones.

This sequence was found in a human donor who donated a stem cell graft to a child with combined immunodeficiency. The sample was PBMCs from the stem cell graft donor, taken from the stem cell graft. The sequence joins TRBV29-1 to TRBJ1-2; no D gene can be assigned with confidence. DNA sequence: TGCAGCGTTGAAGATGAGGCAGTAAAAGGCTACACCTTC. Translated, it reads CSVEDEAVKGYTF.